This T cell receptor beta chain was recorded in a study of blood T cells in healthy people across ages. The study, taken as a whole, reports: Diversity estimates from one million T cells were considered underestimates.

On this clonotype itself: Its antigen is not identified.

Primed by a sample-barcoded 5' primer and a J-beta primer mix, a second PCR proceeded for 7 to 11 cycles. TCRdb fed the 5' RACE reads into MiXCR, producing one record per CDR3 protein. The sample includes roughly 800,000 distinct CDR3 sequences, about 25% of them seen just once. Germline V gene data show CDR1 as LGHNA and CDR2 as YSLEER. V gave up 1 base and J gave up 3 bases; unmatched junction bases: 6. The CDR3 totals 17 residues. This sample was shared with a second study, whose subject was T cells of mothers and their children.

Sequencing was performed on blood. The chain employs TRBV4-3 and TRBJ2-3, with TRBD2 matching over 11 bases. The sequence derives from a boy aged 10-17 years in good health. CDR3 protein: CASSQVRLAGGTDTQYF. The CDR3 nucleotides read TGCGCCAGCAGCCAAGTACGCCTAGCGGGGGGTACAGATACGCAGTATTTT.